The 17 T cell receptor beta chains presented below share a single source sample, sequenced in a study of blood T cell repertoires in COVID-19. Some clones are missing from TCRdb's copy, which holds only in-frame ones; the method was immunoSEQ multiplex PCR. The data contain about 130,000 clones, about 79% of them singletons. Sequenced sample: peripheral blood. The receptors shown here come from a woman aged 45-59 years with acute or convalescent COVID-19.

CDR3 region: CASSRGLGHYGYTF. Here the CDR3 DNA reads TGTGCCAGCAGCCGGGGTTTAGGGCACTATGGCTACACCTTC. J is TRBJ1-2 and V is TRBV28; D is unclear. Trimming took off 6 bases at V and 3 bases at J, with 14 bases between the two ends. CDR3 size: 14 residues. Germline values: CDR1 MDHEN, CDR2 SYDVKM.

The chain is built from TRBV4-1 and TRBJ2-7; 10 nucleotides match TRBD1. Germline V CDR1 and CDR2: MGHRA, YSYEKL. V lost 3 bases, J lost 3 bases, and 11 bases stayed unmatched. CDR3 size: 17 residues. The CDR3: CASSQGLGGTGVYEQYF. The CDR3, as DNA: TGCGCCAGCAGCCAGGGACTCGGGGGGACAGGGGTCTACGAGCAGTACTTC.

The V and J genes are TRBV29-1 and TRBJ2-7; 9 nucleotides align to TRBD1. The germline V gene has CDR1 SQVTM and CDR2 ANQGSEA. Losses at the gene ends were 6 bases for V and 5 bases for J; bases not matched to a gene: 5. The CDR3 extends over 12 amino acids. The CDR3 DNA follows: TGCAGCGTGGGACAGGGCGGCCACGAGCAGTACTTC. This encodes CSVGQGGHEQYF.

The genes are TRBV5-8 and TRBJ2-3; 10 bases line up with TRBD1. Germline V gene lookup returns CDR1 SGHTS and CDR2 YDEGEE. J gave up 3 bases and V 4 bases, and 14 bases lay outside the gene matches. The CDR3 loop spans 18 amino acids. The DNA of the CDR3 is TGTGCCAGCAGCGCAGGTCCCGGGACAGGGGTGGGGACAGATACGCAGTATTTT. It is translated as CASSAGPGTGVGTDTQYF.

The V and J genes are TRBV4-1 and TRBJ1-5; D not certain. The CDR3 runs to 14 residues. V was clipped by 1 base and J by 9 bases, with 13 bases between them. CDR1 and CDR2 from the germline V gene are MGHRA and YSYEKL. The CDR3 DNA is TGCGCCAGCAGCCAAGTCACAGCACTTTGGCCCCAGCATTTT. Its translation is CASSQVTALWPQHF.

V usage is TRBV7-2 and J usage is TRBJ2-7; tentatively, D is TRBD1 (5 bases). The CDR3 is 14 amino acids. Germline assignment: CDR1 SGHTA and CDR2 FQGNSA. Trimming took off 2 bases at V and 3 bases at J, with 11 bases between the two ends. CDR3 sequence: CASSLRQGRYEQYF. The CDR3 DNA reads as TGTGCCAGCAGCTTAAGGCAGGGCCGCTACGAGCAGTACTTC.

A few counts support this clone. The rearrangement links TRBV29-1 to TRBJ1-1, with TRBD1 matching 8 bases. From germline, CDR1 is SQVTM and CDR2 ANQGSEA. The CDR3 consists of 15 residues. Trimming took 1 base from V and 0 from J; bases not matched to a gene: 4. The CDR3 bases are TGCAGCGTTGAAGCGGACAGGGTGATGAACACTGAAGCTTTCTTT. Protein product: CSVEADRVMNTEAFF.

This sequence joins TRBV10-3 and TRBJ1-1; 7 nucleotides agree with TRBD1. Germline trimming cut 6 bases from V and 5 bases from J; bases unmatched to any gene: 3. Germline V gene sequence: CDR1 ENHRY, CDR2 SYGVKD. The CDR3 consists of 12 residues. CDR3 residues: CAISETGTEAFF. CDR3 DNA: TGTGCCATCAGCGAGACAGGGACTGAAGCTTTCTTT.

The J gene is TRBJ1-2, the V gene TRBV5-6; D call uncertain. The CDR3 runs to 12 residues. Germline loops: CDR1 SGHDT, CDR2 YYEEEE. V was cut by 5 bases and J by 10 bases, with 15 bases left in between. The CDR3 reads CASSVISDFYTF. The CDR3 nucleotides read TGTGCCAGCAGTGTAATTAGCGACTTCTACACCTTC.

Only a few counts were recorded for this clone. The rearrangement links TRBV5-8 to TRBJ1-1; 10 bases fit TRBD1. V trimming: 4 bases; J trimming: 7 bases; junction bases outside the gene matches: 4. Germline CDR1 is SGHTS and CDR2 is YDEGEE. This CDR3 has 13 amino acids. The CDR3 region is CASSPGQGNEAFF. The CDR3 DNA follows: TGTGCCAGCAGCCCGGGACAGGGGAATGAAGCTTTCTTT. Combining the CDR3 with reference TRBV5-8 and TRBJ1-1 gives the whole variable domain EAGVTQSPTHLIKTRGQQATLRCSPISGHTSVYWYQQALGLGLQFLLWYDEGEERNRGNFPPRFSGRQFPNYSSELNVNALELEDSALYLCASSPGQGNEAFFGQGTRLTVV.

CDR3 amino acids: CAITDRGKNTGELFF. CDR3 coding DNA: TGTGCCATCACCGACAGGGGGAAGAACACCGGGGAGCTGTTTTTT. The rearrangement links TRBV10-3 to TRBJ2-2, with 9 bases that match TRBD1. The CDR3 loop spans 15 amino acids. The J segment lost 1 base and the V segment lost 7 bases, leaving 4 bases of the junction unmatched. Germline assignment: CDR1 ENHRY and CDR2 SYGVKD.

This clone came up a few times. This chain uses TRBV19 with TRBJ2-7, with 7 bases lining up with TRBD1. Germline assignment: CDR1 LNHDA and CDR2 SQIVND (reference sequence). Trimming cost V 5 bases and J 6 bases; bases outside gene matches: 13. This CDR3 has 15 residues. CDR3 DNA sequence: TGTGCCAGTAGTTCTAAAGTTAGGGGGCTTGGCGAGCAGTACTTC. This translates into CASSSKVRGLGEQYF. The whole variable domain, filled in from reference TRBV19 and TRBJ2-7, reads DGGITQSPKYLFRKEGQNVTLSCEQNLNHDAMYWYRQDPGQGLRLIYYSQIVNDFQKGDIAEGYSVSREKKESFPLTVTSAQKNPTAFYLCASSSKVRGLGEQYFGPGTRLTVT.

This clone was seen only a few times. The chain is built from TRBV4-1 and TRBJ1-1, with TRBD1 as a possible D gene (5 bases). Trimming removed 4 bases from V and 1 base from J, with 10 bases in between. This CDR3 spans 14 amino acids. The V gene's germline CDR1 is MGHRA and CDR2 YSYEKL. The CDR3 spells CASSPRGTNTEAFF. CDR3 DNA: TGCGCCAGCAGCCCCCGGGGGACGAACACTGAAGCTTTCTTT.

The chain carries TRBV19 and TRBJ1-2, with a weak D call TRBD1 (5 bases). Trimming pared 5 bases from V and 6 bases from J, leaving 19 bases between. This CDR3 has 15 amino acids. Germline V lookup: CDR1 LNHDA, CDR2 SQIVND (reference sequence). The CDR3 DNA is TGTGCCAGTAGTCTCAGGGACTTGTGGCGGAATGGCTACACCTTC. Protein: CASSLRDLWRNGYTF.

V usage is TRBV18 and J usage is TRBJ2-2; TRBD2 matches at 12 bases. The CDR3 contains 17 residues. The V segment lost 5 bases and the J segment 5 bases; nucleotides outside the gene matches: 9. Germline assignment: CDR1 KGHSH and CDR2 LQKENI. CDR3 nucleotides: TGTGCCAGCTCATCAACTAGCGGGGGGCCTGGGACCGGGGAGCTGTTTTTT. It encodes CASSSTSGGPGTGELFF.

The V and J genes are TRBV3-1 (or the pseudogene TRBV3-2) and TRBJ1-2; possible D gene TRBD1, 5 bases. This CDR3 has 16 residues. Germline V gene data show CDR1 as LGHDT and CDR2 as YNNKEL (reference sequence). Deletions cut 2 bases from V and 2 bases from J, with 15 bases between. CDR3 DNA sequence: TGTGCCAGCAGCCAATGGGGCAGGGAGGCCAACTATGGCTACACCTTC. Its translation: CASSQWGREANYGYTF.

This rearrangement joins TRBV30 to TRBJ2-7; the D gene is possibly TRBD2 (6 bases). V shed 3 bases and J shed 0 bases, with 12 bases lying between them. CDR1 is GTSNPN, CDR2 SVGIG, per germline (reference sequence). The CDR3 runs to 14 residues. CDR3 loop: CAWRAGTYSYEQYF. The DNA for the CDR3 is TGTGCCTGGAGGGCCGGGACTTACTCCTACGAGCAGTACTTC.